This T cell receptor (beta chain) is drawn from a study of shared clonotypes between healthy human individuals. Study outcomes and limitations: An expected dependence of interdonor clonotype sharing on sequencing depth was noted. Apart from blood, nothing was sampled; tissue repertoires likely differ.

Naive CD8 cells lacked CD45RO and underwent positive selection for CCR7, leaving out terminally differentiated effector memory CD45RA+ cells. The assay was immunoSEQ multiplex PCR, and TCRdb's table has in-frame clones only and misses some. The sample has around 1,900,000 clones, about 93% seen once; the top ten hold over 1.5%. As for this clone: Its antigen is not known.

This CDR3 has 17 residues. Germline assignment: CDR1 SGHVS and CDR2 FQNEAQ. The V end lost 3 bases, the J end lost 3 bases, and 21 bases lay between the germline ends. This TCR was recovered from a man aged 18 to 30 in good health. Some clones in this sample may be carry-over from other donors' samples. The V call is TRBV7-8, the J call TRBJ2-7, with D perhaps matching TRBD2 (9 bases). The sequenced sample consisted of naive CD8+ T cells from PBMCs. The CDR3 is CASSFDRGGREVYEQYF. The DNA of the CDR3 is TGTGCCAGCAGCTTCGACAGGGGCGGGAGGGAAGTCTACGAGCAGTACTTC.